One T cell receptor (beta chain) is described in this entry. The V segment lost 5 bases and the J segment 6 bases; nucleotides outside the gene matches: 7. Germline-derived CDR1 and CDR2 are SGHVS and FQNEAQ. CDR3 length equals 16 residues. Cohorts were assigned according to the clinical history that participants reported. These data originate in a study of blood T cell repertoires in COVID-19. Produced via immunoSEQ multiplex PCR; TCRdb's table is partial and in-frame only. The table records 210,000 or so clones, 80% of them present only once. The chain combines TRBV7-8 with TRBJ2-3; 14 bases map to TRBD2. Sample: PBMCs or T cells enriched from blood (not recorded which). The TCR was taken from a woman between 40 and 55 years old with acute COVID-19. The CDR3 region has the DNA TGTGCCAGCAGCCCACTGACTAGCGGGAGGGAGGATACGCAGTATTTT. Translated, it gives CASSPLTSGREDTQYF.